The 10 T cell receptor beta chains presented below share a single source sample, sequenced in a study of blood T cell repertoires in COVID-19. TCRdb keeps only in-frame clones here, not all; method: immunoSEQ multiplex PCR. Of more than 300,000 clones listed, 88% are singletons. Input material: PBMCs or T cells enriched from blood (not recorded which). Receptors were obtained from a woman between 18 and 29 years old who had recovered from COVID-19.

The chain couples TRBV19 to TRBJ2-1, with 7 bases fitting TRBD2. V was pared by 6 bases and J by 9 bases, with 8 bases of the junction left unmatched. This CDR3 has 13 amino acids. Germline loops: CDR1 LNHDA, CDR2 SQIVND (reference sequence). The chain's CDR3 is CASSPPASGEQFF. The CDR3 nucleotides read TGTGCCAGTAGCCCCCCGGCTAGCGGTGAGCAGTTCTTC.

The rearrangement uses TRBV6-5 and TRBJ1-1; no firm D call. The length of the CDR3 is 12 residues. Germline CDR1 reads MNHEY; CDR2 reads SVGAGI. V lost 9 bases, J lost 4 bases, and 12 bases lay in between. The CDR3 DNA is TGTGCCAGTACCGGTGGTAGCACTGAAGCTTTCTTT. It encodes CASTGGSTEAFF.

Concerning this clone: The same CDR3 can be traced to other DNA sequences in this sample. The CDR3 here is CASSQGQNYGYTF. CDR3 bases: TGTGCCAGCAGCCAAGGACAGAACTATGGCTACACCTTC. The V and J genes are TRBV14 and TRBJ1-2; D perhaps matches TRBD1 (5 bases). Deletions cut 1 base from V and 2 bases from J, with 5 bases between. The CDR3 covers 13 residues. The germline CDR1 and CDR2 sequences are SGHDN and FVKESK.

This sequence joins TRBV4-2 and TRBJ2-7; 8 bases fit TRBD2. V shed 0 bases and J 2 bases; nucleotides not matched to a gene: 9. Germline values: CDR1 LGHNA, CDR2 YNFKEQ. The CDR3 covers 17 residues. Here the CDR3 DNA reads TGTGCCAGCAGCCAAGAGATCGGTCTAGCGGGCCCCTACGAGCAGTACTTC. Its translation is CASSQEIGLAGPYEQYF.

The chain couples TRBV7-3 to TRBJ1-1, with 9 bases aligning to TRBD1. The ends lost 4 bases at V and 5 bases at J; junction bases unmatched: 8. This CDR3 region has 15 residues. The germline gives CDR1 SGHTA, CDR2 FQGTGA. CDR3 amino acids: CASSSPDRGTTEAFF. The DNA for the CDR3 is TGTGCCAGCAGCTCACCCGACAGGGGGACTACTGAAGCTTTCTTT.

J is TRBJ1-2 and V is TRBV19, with no clear D. Trimming left V 5 bases short and J 4 bases short, with 11 bases between. The CDR3 runs to 13 residues. CDR1 and CDR2 from the germline V gene are LNHDA and SQIVND (reference sequence). The CDR3 nucleotides read TGTGCCAGTAGTTCTCAATTCGGCTATGGCTACACCTTC. Protein sequence: CASSSQFGYGYTF.

The CDR3 DNA sequence: TGTGCCAGCAGCTTAGTTTTCGGACTAGCGGGGGGAAGCACAGATACGCAGTATTTT. Translating it yields CASSLVFGLAGGSTDTQYF. The chain links TRBV11-2 to TRBJ2-3, with 14 nucleotides matching TRBD2. The J segment lost 0 bases and the V segment lost 1 base, leaving 6 bases of the junction unmatched. The germline V gene has CDR1 SGHAT and CDR2 FQNNGV. This CDR3 comprises 19 residues.

In its sample, this clone was seen a few times. The CDR3, as DNA: TGTGCCAGTAGCCGACTTGAACTATGGGTTCAGCCCCAGCATTTT. Protein: CASSRLELWVQPQHF. The V gene is TRBV19, the J gene TRBJ1-5; D not resolved. Trimming removed 6 bases from V and 6 bases from J, with 18 bases in between. The V gene's germline CDR1 is LNHDA and CDR2 SQIVND (reference sequence). The CDR3 runs 15 residues.

V gene TRBV6-1 combines with J gene TRBJ1-2; D is perhaps TRBD1 (6 bases). Germline CDR1 and CDR2: MNHNS and SASEGT. The CDR3 extends over 15 amino acids. V shed 3 bases and J shed 2 bases, with 13 bases lying between them. The CDR3 spells CASSDVRGQNYGYTF. CDR3 in DNA: TGTGCCAGCAGTGACGTCAGAGGACAGAACTATGGCTACACCTTC.

The chain employs TRBV11-3 and TRBJ2-1; D is unresolved. Germline CDR1 and CDR2: SGHNT and YENEEA. The V end was cut by 0 bases, the J end by 0 bases, with 6 bases between. This CDR3 spans 15 amino acids. In nucleotides, the CDR3 is TGTGCCAGCAGCTTAGAAGGCGGCTCCTACAATGAGCAGTTCTTC. Amino acids: CASSLEGGSYNEQFF.